The 19 T cell receptor beta chains below come from one sample, sequenced in a study of shared clonotypes between healthy human individuals. Sequenced by immunoSEQ multiplex PCR; TCRdb stores in-frame clones only, minus some. The sample consists of roughly 2 million clones, around 95% of them appearing once. Sequenced material: naive CD4+ T cells sorted from blood. Subset described: CD45RA+ positively selected. The receptor source for this set is a man aged 18 to 29 in good health.

The DNA of the CDR3 is TGTGCCAGCAGCAAACTAGCGGGAGGAAGAGCAGATACGCAGTATTTT. Amino acids: CASSKLAGGRADTQYF. The rearrangement uses TRBV7-9 and TRBJ2-3; TRBD2 agrees at 12 bases. With 5 bases clipped from V and 4 bases from J, the junction kept 7 bases outside the gene matches. Germline CDR1 reads SEHNR; CDR2 reads FQNEAQ (reference sequence). The CDR3 covers 16 residues.

The genes are TRBV7-2 and TRBJ1-1, with D unclear. This CDR3 has 12 residues. Trimming took 2 bases from V and 11 from J, leaving 12 bases between them. The germline gives CDR1 SGHTA, CDR2 FQGNSA. The CDR3 coding sequence is TGTGCCAGCAGCTTACCCCCCAGTCGGGCTTTCTTT. Residues: CASSLPPSRAFF.

The chain links TRBV7-2 to TRBJ2-2, with D possibly being TRBD2 (5 bases). The CDR3 spans 16 residues. Germline V gives CDR1 SGHTA, CDR2 FQGNSA. The V gene lost 5 bases and the J gene lost 2 bases, with 15 bases spanning the gap. CDR3 nucleotide sequence: TGTGCCAGCAGCCAAGCCGGACTTTTTAACACCGGGGAGCTGTTTTTT. This translates into CASSQAGLFNTGELFF.

The genes are TRBV11-3 and TRBJ2-7; the D call may be TRBD1 or TRBD2 (5 bases each). The CDR3 has 14 amino acids. The germline V gene encodes CDR1 SGHNT and CDR2 YENEEA. V was cut by 3 bases and J by 0 bases, with 9 bases left in between. The CDR3 sequence is CASSFGTFSYEQYF. The CDR3 DNA follows: TGTGCCAGCAGCTTTGGGACGTTCTCCTACGAGCAGTACTTC.

V and J are TRBV30 and TRBJ2-7; D gene unclear. With 1 base removed from V and 0 bases from J, the gap between germline ends came to 4 bases. The CDR3 loop spans 12 amino acids. Germline V gene data show CDR1 as GTSNPN and CDR2 as SVGIG (reference sequence). CDR3 amino acids: CAWSEHSYEQYF. The CDR3 DNA follows: TGTGCCTGGAGTGAACACTCCTACGAGCAGTACTTC.

About this clone itself: The same CDR3 is also encoded by other DNA sequences in this sample. The rearrangement joins TRBV5-1 to TRBJ2-7, with 9 bases that match TRBD1. The CDR3 is 13 residues long. CDR1 is SGHRS and CDR2 is YFSETQ in the germline V gene. V was pared by 8 bases and J by 1 base, with 4 bases of the junction left unmatched. CDR3 nucleotide sequence: TGCGCCAGTGCCGGGACAGGGTCCTACGAGCAGTACTTC. Protein product: CASAGTGSYEQYF.

The rearrangement joins TRBV9 to TRBJ2-7, with 12 positions matching TRBD1. V shed 3 bases and J 4 bases; nucleotides not matched to a gene: 5. CDR1 SGDLS and CDR2 YYNGEE come from the germline V gene. This CDR3 region has 15 residues. CDR3 nucleotide sequence: TGTGCCAGCAGCGACGGGACAGGGGGCTTGTACGAGCAGTACTTC. Its protein product is CASSDGTGGLYEQYF.

V gene TRBV5-8 combines with J gene TRBJ1-1; D unclear. Germline loops: CDR1 SGHTS, CDR2 YDEGEE. Trimming removed 4 bases from V and 11 bases from J, with 9 bases in between. The CDR3 loop spans 10 amino acids. The DNA for the CDR3 is TGTGCCAGCAGCGGAATGTCGGCTTTCTTT. Translated: CASSGMSAFF.

V gene TRBV28 combines with J gene TRBJ2-7, with TRBD2 as a possible D gene (6 bases). CDR1 is MDHEN, CDR2 SYDVKM, per germline. V lost 2 bases, J lost 2 bases, and 16 bases lay in between. This CDR3 is 16 amino acids long. The CDR3 loop is CASSLGLLAKAYEQYF. The CDR3, as DNA: TGTGCCAGCAGTTTAGGCCTTCTAGCGAAAGCCTACGAGCAGTACTTC.

This chain uses TRBV5-1 with TRBJ2-5; 10 positions match TRBD2. The length of the CDR3 is 16 residues. CDR1 and CDR2 from the germline V gene are SGHRS and YFSETQ. Losses at the gene ends were 0 bases for V and 4 bases for J; bases not matched to a gene: 6. In DNA form, the CDR3 reads TGCGCCAGCAGCTTGGGAATAGCGGGGGGAAGAGAGACCCAGTACTTC. Its protein product is CASSLGIAGGRETQYF.

J is TRBJ2-7 and V is TRBV5-6; no reliable D call. V shed 1 base and J shed 3 bases, with 5 bases lying between them. CDR1 SGHDT and CDR2 YYEEEE come from the germline V gene. This CDR3 contains 12 residues. As DNA, the CDR3 is TGTGCCAGCAGCTTGATAGACTACGAGCAGTACTTC. It specifies CASSLIDYEQYF.

The gene calls are TRBV6-5 and TRBJ2-3; 13 bases are a match to TRBD2. The V and J ends lost 10 bases and 9 bases, in that order; junction bases with no gene match: 7. Germline CDR1 MNHEY, CDR2 SVGAGI. This CDR3 comprises 13 residues. This CDR3 reads CATRTSGSGTQYF. CDR3 in DNA: TGTGCCACCCGGACTAGCGGGAGTGGCACGCAGTATTTT.

A single count supports this clone. This chain joins TRBV6-6 and TRBJ2-1; no clear D gene. This CDR3 is 14 amino acids long. Trimming removed 0 bases at V and 15 bases at J, with 18 bases between. Germline V gene lookup returns CDR1 MNHNY and CDR2 SVGAGI (reference sequence). The DNA for the CDR3 is TGTGCCAGCAGTTACTCCTCATTAGTGTTAGCACCGTTCTTC. Translating gives CASSYSSLVLAPFF.

This clone was recorded only once. V usage is TRBV4-1 and J usage is TRBJ2-1; D uncertain. CDR3 length: 11 residues. The germline CDR1 and CDR2 sequences are MGHRA and YSYEKL. V was pared by 4 bases and J by 5 bases, with 3 bases between. The CDR3 nucleotides are TGCGCCAGCAGCCTGAACAATGAGCAGTTCTTC. This sequence encodes CASSLNNEQFF.

This rearrangement joins TRBV6-6 to TRBJ2-7; TRBD2 matches 7 bases. Per the germline V gene, CDR1 is MNHNY and CDR2 is SVGAGI (reference sequence). The CDR3 consists of 12 residues. The J segment lost 7 bases and the V segment lost 4 bases, leaving 4 bases of the junction unmatched. The CDR3 region is CASSWGGEEQYF. The CDR3 DNA is TGTGCCAGCAGTTGGGGGGGGGAAGAGCAGTACTTC.

The V gene is TRBV7-9, the J gene TRBJ1-2; maybe TRBD1 (5 bases). Per the germline V gene, CDR1 is SEHNR and CDR2 is FQNEAQ (reference sequence). The CDR3 runs 13 residues. V shed 5 bases and J shed 5 bases, with 12 bases lying between them. The CDR3 DNA reads as TGTGCCAGCAGCGCACAGGATCTATATGGCTACACCTTC. Translated, it gives CASSAQDLYGYTF. Based on the CDR3 plus reference TRBV7-9 and TRBJ1-2, the full variable domain is DTGVSQNPRHKITKRGQNVTFRCDPISEHNRLYWYRQTLGQGPEFLTYFQNEAQLEKSRLLSDRFSAERPKGSFSTLEIQRTEQGDSAMYLCASSAQDLYGYTFGSGTRLTVV.

J is TRBJ1-6 and V is TRBV30; D is undetermined. Germline CDR1 is GTSNPN and CDR2 is SVGIG (reference sequence). The CDR3 length is 10 residues. The V gene lost 5 bases and the J gene lost 16 bases, with 12 bases spanning the gap. Here the CDR3 DNA reads TGTGCCTGGGGAGCCCGGTCTCTCCACTTT. This encodes CAWGARSLHF.

This clone has just a few counts. This rearrangement joins TRBV5-1 to TRBJ1-3, with TRBD1 as a possible D gene (5 bases). Germline assignment: CDR1 SGHRS and CDR2 YFSETQ. This CDR3 has 17 amino acids. With 1 base removed from V and 0 bases from J, the gap between germline ends came to 14 bases. The CDR3 DNA reads as TGCGCCAGCAGCTTGTCTTGGGCAGGGAGCTCTGGAAACACCATATATTTT. Its translation is CASSLSWAGSSGNTIYF.

This clone was observed a single time. V gene TRBV29-1 combines with J gene TRBJ1-2; D possibly corresponds to TRBD1 (6 bases). This CDR3 contains 12 residues. V lost 7 bases to trimming and J lost 7 bases, with 16 bases between them. Looked up from germline, CDR1 is SQVTM and CDR2 is ANQGSEA. This chain's CDR3 is CSGGGLQAGYTF. As DNA, the CDR3 is TGCAGCGGGGGGGGGCTTCAGGCTGGCTACACCTTC.